The 23 T cell receptor beta chains in this list originate from one sample, sequenced in a study of blood T cell repertoires in COVID-19. Sequencing was performed with immunoSEQ multiplex PCR; in TCRdb, only in-frame clones are kept and a portion is missing. The sample contains 15,000 to 20,000 clones, about three quarters of which appear only once. The source material was peripheral blood. The receptors were gathered from a man between 60 and 75 years old with acute or convalescent COVID-19.

This chain links TRBV7-2 with TRBJ2-5; 10 positions agree with TRBD2. Germline V gene lookup returns CDR1 SGHTA and CDR2 FQGNSA. The CDR3 is 16 residues long. V lost 5 bases to trimming and J lost 1 base; unmatched junction nucleotides: 7. CDR3 in amino acids: CASSRQSGGAQETQYF. Written as DNA, the CDR3 is TGTGCCAGCAGCAGACAGAGCGGGGGGGCCCAAGAGACCCAGTACTTC.

This clone has only one observation. This chain connects TRBV5-1 to TRBJ1-1, with D possibly matching TRBD1 (6 bases). The CDR3 covers 16 residues. From germline, CDR1 is SGHRS and CDR2 YFSETQ. V was shortened by 0 bases and J by 1 base, with 13 bases between the two germline ends. The CDR3 loop is CASSLGWGPRNTEAFF. DNA for the CDR3: TGCGCCAGCAGCTTGGGATGGGGGCCCAGGAACACTGAAGCTTTCTTT.

This chain joins TRBV20-1 and TRBJ1-1, with D tentatively TRBD1 (6 bases). V lost 3 bases, J lost 5 bases, and 13 bases lay in between. From germline, CDR1 is DFQATT and CDR2 SNEGSKA (reference sequence). CDR3 length: 13 amino acids. CDR3 DNA: TGCAGTGCTAGTGAACAGGGCTGGACTGAAGCTTTCTTT. Translated: CSASEQGWTEAFF.

The rearrangement links TRBV6-5 to TRBJ2-2; 8 nucleotides line up with TRBD2. After removal of 5 bases from V and 4 bases from J, the junction contained 0 bases not matched to a gene. Germline CDR1 reads MNHEY; CDR2 reads SVGAGI. The CDR3 runs to 13 residues. The CDR3 coding sequence is TGTGCCAGCAGTCTAGCGGGCACCGGGGAGCTGTTTTTT. Its protein product is CASSLAGTGELFF.

The count of this clone is one. The genes are TRBV12-5 and TRBJ2-6, with no clear D. The germline V gene has CDR1 LGHNT and CDR2 FRNRAP. Trimming removed 4 bases from V and 1 base from J, with 11 bases in between. This CDR3 spans 16 amino acids. For the CDR3, the DNA is TGTGCTAGTGGTTCCACAGTCCTGTCTGGGGCCAACGTCCTGACTTTC. It translates to CASGSTVLSGANVLTF.

This chain connects TRBV10-3 to TRBJ2-3, with D possibly TRBD2 on 6 matching bases. There are 16 residues in the CDR3. Between the trimmed V and J ends, which lost 4 bases and 4 bases, there was a span of 18 bases. Germline V gives CDR1 ENHRY, CDR2 SYGVKD. CDR3 protein: CAISGSEVGEADTQYF. DNA of the CDR3: TGTGCCATCAGTGGGTCTGAGGTAGGGGAGGCAGATACGCAGTATTTT.

The J gene is TRBJ1-2, the V gene TRBV7-2; D unresolved. Germline V gives CDR1 SGHTA, CDR2 FQGNSA. The CDR3 runs 12 residues. V lost 4 bases, J lost 4 bases, and 7 bases lay in between. The CDR3 DNA reads TGTGCCAGCAGCTCCTCGGGCTATGGCTACACCTTC. Amino acids: CASSSSGYGYTF.

The genes are TRBV2 and TRBJ2-5, with D perhaps TRBD2 (5 bases). This CDR3 comprises 10 residues. Germline lookup yields CDR1 SNHLY and CDR2 FYNNEI. V shed 8 bases and J shed 6 bases, with 7 bases lying between them. The CDR3 sequence is CASAGQTQYF. For the CDR3, the DNA is TGTGCCAGCGCGGGCCAGACCCAGTACTTC.

This rearrangement joins TRBV5-1 to TRBJ2-7; D unclear. V was trimmed by 0 bases and J by 2 bases, leaving 12 bases between them. The CDR3 consists of 15 residues. Germline V gene data show CDR1 as SGHRS and CDR2 as YFSETQ. CDR3 protein: CASSLAGAATYEQYF. The CDR3 DNA reads as TGCGCCAGCAGCTTGGCCGGTGCTGCCACCTACGAGCAGTACTTC.

The chain employs TRBV24-1 and TRBJ1-4; TRBD1 might be the D (6 bases). Germline V gene sequence: CDR1 KGHDR, CDR2 SFDVKD. Trimming shortened V by 2 bases and J by 4 bases, and 10 bases separated the two germline ends. CDR3 size: 15 residues. The CDR3 DNA reads TGTGCCACCAGTGATTCGGCCAGGGGTAATGAAAAACTGTTTTTT. It encodes CATSDSARGNEKLFF.

This sequence joins TRBV4-1 and TRBJ2-1, with no clear D. This CDR3 region has 16 residues. Germline loops: CDR1 MGHRA, CDR2 YSYEKL. The V gene lost 2 bases and the J gene lost 4 bases, with 15 bases spanning the gap. In nucleotides, the CDR3 is TGCGCCAGCAGCCAACTAGACTTGTTGATTTACAATGAGCAGTTCTTC. Amino acid sequence: CASSQLDLLIYNEQFF.

The J gene is TRBJ1-4, the V gene TRBV2; D not certain. The CDR3 length is 12 residues. V lost 6 bases to trimming and J lost 4 bases, with 6 bases between them. The germline V gene encodes CDR1 SNHLY and CDR2 FYNNEI. The CDR3 here is CASRADNEKLFF. The CDR3 coding sequence is TGTGCCAGCAGGGCAGATAATGAAAAACTGTTTTTT.

This clone is categorized as medium-sized (0.01 to 0.1%). Distinct nucleotide sequences in the sample also encode this CDR3. The chain uses TRBV5-1 and TRBJ2-3; D is possibly TRBD2 (6 bases). Germline CDR1 is SGHRS and CDR2 is YFSETQ. V was shortened by 0 bases and J by 0 bases, with 8 bases between the two germline ends. This CDR3 is 15 amino acids long. Written as DNA, the CDR3 is TGCGCCAGCAGCTTGGGGGGAGGAAGCACAGATACGCAGTATTTT. Amino acids: CASSLGGGSTDTQYF.

The chain employs TRBV6-5 and TRBJ1-1; TRBD1 is a possible D gene (5 bases). The CDR3 has 14 residues. Germline CDR1 reads MNHEY; CDR2 reads SVGAGI. Trimming cost V 6 bases and J 3 bases, with 14 bases left between them. The CDR3 coding sequence is TGTGCCAGCAGGCTACGGGGGGGGGACACTGAAGCTTTCTTT. Translating gives CASRLRGGDTEAFF.

The chain uses TRBV4-1 and TRBJ1-5; TRBD1 matches 11 bases. V was clipped by 4 bases and J by 6 bases; unmatched bases: 11. This CDR3 is built from 17 residues. CDR1 is MGHRA, CDR2 YSYEKL, per germline. The CDR3 region is CASSRVPGQGVGQPQHF. Written as DNA, the CDR3 is TGCGCCAGCAGCCGCGTCCCGGGACAGGGGGTGGGTCAGCCCCAGCATTTT.

This sequence joins TRBV6-5 and TRBJ2-7, with 7 bases identical to TRBD1. Germline trimming cut 7 bases from V and 3 bases from J; bases unmatched to any gene: 6. Germline lookup yields CDR1 MNHEY and CDR2 SVGAGI. CDR3 length: 13 residues. CDR3 DNA: TGTGCCAGCATCTCGGGACAGAACTACGAGCAGTACTTC. It specifies CASISGQNYEQYF.

The chain uses TRBV7-9 and TRBJ2-4; the match to TRBD1 covers 11 bases. This CDR3 spans 19 amino acids. Trimming cost V 1 base and J 1 base; bases outside gene matches: 9. From germline, CDR1 is SEHNR and CDR2 FQNEAQ (reference sequence). CDR3 sequence: CASSLGKDRGRIAKNIQYF. The DNA for the CDR3 is TGTGCCAGCAGCTTAGGAAAGGACAGGGGGCGAATTGCCAAAAACATTCAGTACTTC. The whole variable domain, remainder taken from reference TRBV7-9 and TRBJ2-4, is DTGVSQNPRHKITKRGQNVTFRCDPISEHNRLYWYRQTLGQGPEFLTYFQNEAQLEKSRLLSDRFSAERPKGSFSTLEIQRTEQGDSAMYLCASSLGKDRGRIAKNIQYFGAGTRLSVL.

The V call is TRBV9, the J call TRBJ1-4; 9 positions agree with TRBD1. V dropped 6 bases and J dropped 7; count of bases not matched to a gene: 10. The germline gives CDR1 SGDLS, CDR2 YYNGEE. The CDR3 contains 15 residues. The CDR3 DNA is TGTGCCAGCACCCGGGGGGGGACAGGGTCTGAAAAACTGTTTTTT. Its protein is CASTRGGTGSEKLFF.

The chain recombines TRBV6-6 with TRBJ2-5; 11 positions match TRBD2. V lost 5 bases to trimming and J lost 2 bases; unmatched junction nucleotides: 4. The germline V gene encodes CDR1 MNHNY and CDR2 SVGAGI (reference sequence). The length of the CDR3 is 15 residues. In DNA form, the CDR3 reads TGTGCCAGCAGTCCAACTAGCGGGGGACAAGAGACCCAGTACTTC. Translation gives CASSPTSGGQETQYF.

The rearrangement uses TRBV4-1 and TRBJ2-7; D call uncertain. Trimming took off 1 base at V and 1 base at J, with 11 bases between the two ends. Looked up from germline, CDR1 is MGHRA and CDR2 is YSYEKL. The CDR3 has 15 residues. The CDR3 protein is CASSQGTTASYEQYF. In DNA, the CDR3 is TGCGCCAGCAGCCAAGGAACTACGGCTTCCTACGAGCAGTACTTC.

J is TRBJ1-2 and V is TRBV7-9; 9 positions match TRBD1. V shed 2 bases, J shed 2 bases, and the junction held 3 bases outside the gene matches. Germline V lookup: CDR1 SEHNR, CDR2 FQNEAQ (reference sequence). The CDR3 totals 15 residues. CDR3 protein: CASSLKTGGNYGYTF. The DNA for the CDR3 is TGTGCCAGCAGCTTAAAGACAGGGGGGAACTATGGCTACACCTTC.

The genes are TRBV7-9 and TRBJ2-2; 7 bases line up with TRBD2. CDR3 size: 14 residues. V lost 3 bases and J lost 8; bases outside the gene matches: 6. Germline V CDR1 and CDR2: SEHNR, FQNEAQ (reference sequence). The CDR3 DNA follows: TGTGCCAGCAGCTTTGTGACTAGCATTGGGGAGCTGTTTTTT. It translates to CASSFVTSIGELFF.

CDR3 DNA: TGTGCCAGCTCACCCGGGACAGGGTTCAACACTGAAGCTTTCTTT. Amino acids: CASSPGTGFNTEAFF. The chain uses TRBV18 and TRBJ1-1; 9 positions match TRBD1. Germline assignment: CDR1 KGHSH and CDR2 LQKENI. The length of the CDR3 is 15 residues. V shed 3 bases, J shed 2 bases, and the junction held 4 bases outside the gene matches.